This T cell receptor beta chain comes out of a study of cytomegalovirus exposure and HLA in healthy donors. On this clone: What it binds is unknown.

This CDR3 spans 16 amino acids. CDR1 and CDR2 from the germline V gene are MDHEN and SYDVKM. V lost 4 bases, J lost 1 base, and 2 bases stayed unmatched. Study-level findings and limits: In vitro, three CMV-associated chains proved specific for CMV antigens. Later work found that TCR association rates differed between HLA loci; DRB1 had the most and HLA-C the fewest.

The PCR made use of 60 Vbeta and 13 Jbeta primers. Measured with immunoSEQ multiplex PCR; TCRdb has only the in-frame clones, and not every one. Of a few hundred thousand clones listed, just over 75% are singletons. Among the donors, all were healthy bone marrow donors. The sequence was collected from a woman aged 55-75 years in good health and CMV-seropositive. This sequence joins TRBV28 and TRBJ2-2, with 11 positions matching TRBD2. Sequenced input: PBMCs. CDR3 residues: CASSSSGGLNTGELFF. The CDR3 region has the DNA TGTGCCAGCAGTTCTAGCGGGGGGCTGAACACCGGGGAGCTGTTTTTT.